The rows below give T cell receptor beta chains drawn from one sample of a study of cytomegalovirus exposure and HLA in healthy donors. Clones were sequenced by immunoSEQ multiplex PCR, and TCRdb holds only the in-frame ones, with some missing. Of tens of thousands of clones in the sample, roughly two thirds were seen once. Sequenced sample: PBMCs. The source of these receptors is a woman in her forties in good health and CMV-seropositive. Both conserved end residues are part of each CDR3. A D gene is named only where the DNA matches it firmly. Clone size is stated in some rows and not others, as once, few, many or a class when expanded.

v_call,j_call,cdr3_length,clone_size,d_call,cdr3_aa,cdr3_nt
TRBV30,TRBJ1-1,14,NA,NA,CAWRQDGGDTEAFF,TGTGCCTGGAGGCAAGATGGGGGGGACACTGAAGCTTTCTTT
TRBV6-1,TRBJ2-7,13,NA,NA,CASSPQDSYEQYF,TGTGCCAGCAGCCCCCAGGACTCCTACGAGCAGTACTTC
TRBV10-2,TRBJ2-7,16,NA,NA,CASSEPVFLGVGEQYF,TGCGCCAGCAGTGAGCCAGTCTTTTTAGGGGTAGGCGAGCAGTACTTC
TRBV4-3,TRBJ2-1,15,many,TRBD2,CASSQERGGYNEQFF,TGCGCCAGCAGCCAAGAGCGGGGGGGCTACAATGAGCAGTTCTTC
TRBV7-2,TRBJ1-5,16,NA,TRBD1,CASSEQQGFGNQPQHF,TGTGCCAGCAGTGAACAACAGGGGTTCGGCAATCAGCCCCAGCATTTT
TRBV27,TRBJ2-5,14,few,TRBD2,CASRRLAGGETQYF,TGTGCCAGCAGAAGACTAGCGGGAGGAGAGACCCAGTACTTC
TRBV7-2,TRBJ2-3,14,few,TRBD2,CATRTSGCTDTQYF,TGTGCCACCCGGACTAGCGGGTGCACAGATACGCAGTATTTT
TRBV7-2,TRBJ2-7,15,NA,TRBD1,CASSESGQGPSEQYF,TGTGCCAGCAGCGAATCGGGACAGGGCCCCTCCGAGCAGTACTTC
TRBV25-1,TRBJ1-4,14,NA,NA,CASSEWGTSEKLFF,TGTGCCAGCAGTGAATGGGGCACGAGCGAAAAACTGTTTTTT
TRBV19,TRBJ1-5,13,NA,NA,CASSRAGNQPQHF,TGTGCCAGTAGTAGGGCAGGCAATCAGCCCCAGCATTTT
TRBV18,TRBJ2-1,14,NA,TRBD2,CASSLLSGDNEQFF,TGTGCCAGCTCACTACTAAGCGGGGACAATGAGCAGTTCTTC
TRBV27,TRBJ2-2,15,few,TRBD2,CASSYGTSGMRELFF,TGTGCCAGCAGTTATGGGACTAGCGGGATGAGGGAGCTGTTTTTT
TRBV5-1,TRBJ2-1,20,NA,TRBD2,CASSLDRDVAGDVTYNEQFF,TGCGCCAGCAGCTTGGACAGGGATGTAGCGGGAGATGTTACCTACAATGAGCAGTTCTTC
TRBV5-5,TRBJ1-4,14,NA,NA,CASSWGRSNEKLFF,TGTGCCAGCAGCTGGGGGCGGTCGAATGAAAAACTGTTTTTT
TRBV6-1,TRBJ2-7,13,NA,TRBD1,CASAGTVSYEQYF,TGTGCCAGCGCCGGGACAGTCTCCTACGAGCAGTACTTC
TRBV4-2,TRBJ2-7,15,NA,TRBD2,CASSQLGTSAYEQYF,TGTGCCAGCAGCCAACTCGGGACTAGTGCCTACGAGCAGTACTTC
TRBV29-1,TRBJ1-1,13,once,TRBD1,CSVGDRAGGEAFF,TGCAGCGTTGGGGACAGGGCAGGGGGTGAAGCTTTCTTT
TRBV7-9,TRBJ2-7,12,NA,NA,CASSLVRYEQYF,TGTGCCAGCAGCTTAGTTCGCTACGAGCAGTACTTC
TRBV7-2,TRBJ1-2,16,NA,TRBD1,CASSLDGTGGYYGYTF,TGTGCCAGCAGCTTAGATGGGACAGGGGGTTACTATGGCTACACCTTC
TRBV19,TRBJ1-5,17,NA,TRBD1,CASSIRTGGRSNQPQHF,TGTGCCAGTAGTATCAGGACAGGGGGCCGGAGCAATCAGCCCCAGCATTTT
TRBV9,TRBJ2-3,14,NA,NA,CASSPRTNTDTQYF,TGTGCCAGCAGCCCCCGGACTAACACAGATACGCAGTATTTT
TRBV19,TRBJ2-3,18,few,TRBD1,CASSGFRDRGRSTDTQYF,TGTGCCAGTAGTGGATTCCGGGACAGGGGAAGAAGCACAGATACGCAGTATTTT
TRBV10-1,TRBJ2-1,15,NA,TRBD2,CASSLLAGGDNEQFF,TGCGCCAGCAGTCTACTAGCGGGAGGGGACAATGAGCAGTTCTTC
TRBV4-1,TRBJ2-7,19,NA,TRBD2,CASSQDGGPSGSGRYEQYF,TGCGCCAGCAGCCAAGATGGAGGCCCTAGCGGGAGTGGCCGCTACGAGCAGTACTTC
TRBV5-1,TRBJ2-3,16,few,TRBD1,CASSPPGQGLTDTQYF,TGCGCCAGCAGCCCGCCCGGACAGGGATTGACGGATACGCAGTATTTT
TRBV6-1,TRBJ2-7,13,NA,NA,CASSEQGTYEQYF,TGTGCCAGCAGTGAGCAGGGGACCTACGAGCAGTACTTC
TRBV11-2,TRBJ2-1,16,NA,TRBD2,CASSSTLGGSYNEQFF,TGTGCCAGCAGCTCGACATTGGGGGGGTCCTACAATGAGCAGTTCTTC
TRBV19,TRBJ2-5,15,NA,NA,CASSNYNTPQETQYF,TGTGCCAGTAGTAACTACAACACCCCACAAGAGACCCAGTACTTC
TRBV7-2,TRBJ1-5,17,NA,TRBD1,CASSPTGTGGGNQPQHF,TGTGCCAGCAGCCCGACCGGGACAGGGGGCGGCAATCAGCCCCAGCATTTT